This TCR beta chain comes out of a study of cytomegalovirus exposure and HLA in healthy donors (dated 2017 in TCRdb). With regard to the full study: An earlier analysis of more than 550 of the donors reported approximately 260 Gb of sequence data and around 110 million unique TCR beta sequences obtained from some 200 million T cells. The number of typed donors differed by locus: about 620-640 for A, B, C, DRB1 and DQB1; 500 to 550 for DQA1; 606 for DPA1; and roughly 490 for DPB1. Approximately 300 gigabases of sequencing data and roughly 81 million unique TCR sequences made up an early release that covered nearly 650 HLA-typed donors. Across 398 genotyped donors of the cohort, an average of about 240,000 unique TCR beta nucleotide sequences per donor were sequenced, and roughly 20% of those sequences were non-productive. In a later genetic analysis, genome-wide SNP genotypes for about 65% of the 666 donors were used, and that subset was treated as a discovery cohort. Of the approximately 400 genotyped donors, 81% were placed in the genetic ancestry cluster associated with self-reported Caucasian donors. Alongside the repertoire data, information on donor age, sex, ethnicity and CMV serostatus was compiled. Using immunosequencing, the study profiled T cell repertoires from around 680 subjects and related those repertoires to cytomegalovirus serostatus. Rather than using new phenotypic data, the later analysis identified candidate immune exposures from TCR beta sequences and from how often those sequences occurred across donors. Along with the roughly 700-subject first cohort, a separate validation cohort of 120 different subjects was used. A later analysis re-analyzed previously published TCR beta repertoires from about 600 donors and added high-resolution HLA genotyping to study TCR occurrence patterns. All discovery cohort repertoires had been generated using a single sequencing platform. To decide whether each TCR beta V gene segment behaved as functional or pseudogenic, an earlier analysis of some 540 of the donors relied on high-throughput TCR beta sequencing. The study combined high-throughput TCR immunosequencing, statistical association of individual TCRs with disease status, and machine learning to predict cytomegalovirus infection status. A few DR-DQ haplotypes were treated as single units for association and clustering because of strong linkage in the cohort. The aim of the study was to test whether cataloging public T cell receptors could identify signatures of past pathogen exposure. Both class I and class II loci were covered by HLA typing, at four-digit resolution. Beyond this particular receptor, the publication reports: In a later analysis, HLA-associated TCR beta chains were found to be more clonally expanded and to have lower generation probabilities than equally common non-associated chains. The 87-base-pair reads could not distinguish some IMGT-functional V segments, including TRBV6-2 and TRBV6-3, so those segments were excluded. In this cohort, only TCR beta chains were sequenced, and detectable features were limited by the absence of alpha or paired-chain data. The study listed 164 TCR beta chains as associated with cytomegalovirus. While some public TCRs were present in many individuals, most TCR sequences turned up only very rarely across donors. Because counts were too low, more than 15 rarely observed V segments, including chromosome 9 orphons, were left out of the earlier analysis of a few hundred of the donors. Correlated functional status among segregating V segments might be attributable to linkage disequilibrium, but an unknown experimental factor could not be ruled out. A group of highly shared sequence variants was considered likely to be a technical artifact of the sequencing pipeline. Several of the top co-occurrence clusters appeared to be linked to parvovirus B19, influenza, CMV and Epstein-Barr virus, according to a later analysis. At a false discovery rate of 0.05, a later analysis linked around 17,000 TCR beta sequences to specific HLA alleles. The authors suggested that the approach could potentially be extended to other disease states and immunological phenotypes. In a later genetic analysis, fewer N-insertions in productive TCRs were reported among donors in an Asian-associated ancestry cluster than the 666-donor mean. In an earlier analysis of a few hundred of the donors, most TCR beta V segments were observed in productive rearrangements about 90% or about 30% of the time, broadly matching IMGT annotations. A further reported finding was that TCR beta sequences accurately predicted the HLA-A and HLA-B alleles for most subjects in the first cohort. Immune exposure information for the cohort was limited to CMV serostatus. The presence/absence analyses assumed that sequencing depth was roughly uniform across donors, and that assumption may not be true. Strong co-occurrence of HLA alleles, especially DR and DQ, made assigning TCR associations to individual alleles difficult. Because HLA typing was unavailable for some donors at each locus, only the typed subset was used in association tests. A later genetic analysis associated a missense DCLRE1C variant with V-gene and J-gene trimming of TCR beta chains, and an independent cohort replicated the association. The classifier was reported to diagnose cytomegalovirus status with high specificity and sensitivity in both the original cohort and the validation cohort. Most CMV-associated TCR beta chains appeared to be HLA-restricted in a later analysis, and the HLA associations seemed to be driven largely by CMV exposure. In a later analysis, TCR association rates were found to vary across HLA loci, with the most associated TCRs seen for DRB1 alleles and the fewest for HLA-C alleles. In vitro tests confirmed that a few of the cytomegalovirus-associated TCR beta chains recognize cytomegalovirus antigens.

Per the germline V gene (reference sequence), GTSNPN is the CDR1 and SVGIG is the CDR2. The CDR3 covers 15 residues, taking in both the cysteine and the phenylalanine. The retained sequence is limited to the CDR3, 45 bases, with the frame set at the first base. V and J are truncated by 0 bases and 0 bases respectively, leaving an intervening sequence of 9 bases. Libraries were made using the immunoSEQ multiplex PCR assay. The multiplex PCR relied on a mix of 60 forward primers for TCR Vbeta segments and 13 reverse primers for TCR Jbeta segments. A multiplex PCR assay on genomic DNA amplified the CDR3 region of rearranged TCR beta genes. Amplified TCR beta libraries were sequenced as 87-base-pair reads on the Illumina HiSeq System. On the authors' methods: A later analysis counted approximately 76 million unique TCR beta chains across the 550 to 700 repertoires, and 10 million to 12 million of these chains were shared by at least two donors. A nearest-neighbor algorithm error-corrected the raw reads and collapsed the reads into unique sequences, merging closely related sequences to remove PCR and sequencing errors. To assign V, D and J gene segments, CDR3 sequences were aligned to IMGT reference sequences. For a sequence to be retained, at least a six-nucleotide match to both a V gene segment and a J gene segment was required. Rearrangements were classified as productive when the CDR3 lacked stop codons and remained in frame with V and J, and all other rearrangements were classified as non-productive. Following IMGT convention, CDR3 was defined as the stretch from the second conserved V-encoded cysteine up to the conserved J-encoded phenylalanine. In an earlier analysis of around 540 of the donors, sequences lacking an unambiguous match to a single V gene segment were excluded. In an earlier analysis of approximately 590 of the donors, V segments were called functional above 56.7% productive rearrangements and were called segregating when the between-donor standard deviation exceeded 5%. A statistical classification framework was built to diagnose cytomegalovirus status from the catalog of TCR beta chain sequences. A later analysis assigned V and J genes by comparing TCR nucleotide sequences with IMGT/GENE-DB human TR gene sequences. A later analysis assigned CDR3 sequences and most-parsimonious VDJ recombination scenarios with the TCRdist pipeline. In a later analysis, each TCR beta chain was defined by its CDR3 amino acid sequence together with its V-gene family, and reads without a unique V-gene family were excluded. In a later analysis, 450 to 600 highly shared, low-generation-probability nucleotide sequences were removed to address suspected cross-contamination and a sequencing artifact. A later analysis calculated a clonal expansion index for each public chain from normalized within-repertoire ranks of inferred template counts. Generation probabilities in a later analysis came from a VDJ recombination model fitted to out-of-frame rearrangements, and those results were checked against IGoR. A later analysis scored TCR-TCR, TCR-HLA and TCR-CMV co-occurrence with hypergeometric tests, applying a repertoire-size bias correction to TCR pairs. In a later analysis, false discovery rates were estimated by permuting HLA or CMV assignments 20 times. In a later analysis, co-occurring TCRs were grouped using DBSCAN, and TCRdist sequence similarity was added for clustering within HLA-allele-positive subsets. Repertoires with fewer than 30,000 or more than 120,000 public chains, plus five repertoires with anomalous nucleotide sharing, were excluded from co-occurrence clustering. The table comes from immuneACCESS by way of TCRdb, which keeps in-frame sequences with V and J called. Part of the clones is missing from these tables; in studies checked, under half for an unresolved V gene and the rest for unknown reasons. D and trimming were read from the DNA, whereas the V and J calls and clone size are those reported in that table. This sample has under 200,000 clones in its table, and 75% to 80% of those were observed once. The top ten constitute roughly an eighth of the sample.

In regard to this clone: Its antigen specificity is not known. No base quality information exists; no much larger clone differs at one position.

The cohort consisted of 600 to 750 healthy bone marrow donors. At the time of sampling, all cohort members were nominally healthy, though unrecorded immune exposures were likely present. The donor was CMV seropositive and belonged to the group of 250 to 300 seropositive cohort members. A peripheral blood sample was provided by each donor, and peripheral blood mononuclear cells were used for TCR beta sequencing. The Qiagen DNeasy Blood Extraction Kit was used to extract genomic DNA from the blood cell samples. In this chain, TRBV30 is recombined with TRBJ1-3; a weak D assignment points to TRBD1 (5 bases agree). The sequenced sample consisted of PBMCs. This clonotype originated in a woman aged 25 to 39 in good health and CMV-seropositive. The CDR3 protein: CAWSVGHLSGNTIYF. The nucleotide sequence is TGTGCCTGGAGTGTAGGACATCTCTCTGGAAACACCATATATTTT.